Each of the 14 T cell receptor beta chains below was sequenced from the same sample in a study of glioma-infiltrating T cells. TCR alpha and beta CDR3 regions were amplified from RNA using iRepertoire nested multiplex PCR. MiXCR, run by TCRdb on the multiplex PCR reads, gives a single entry per CDR3 protein. Of 300,000 to 450,000 distinct CDR3 sequences in the sample, 41% are singletons; the top ten hold 12%. Sequenced input: glioma tissue, nonneoplastic brain tissue, or PBMCs (not recorded which). Every receptor here comes from a human donor with low-grade glioma or glioblastoma, undergoing nonglioma brain surgery, or in good health (not recorded which).

Details on this clonotype: A read error may be the cause here, since a much bigger clone is one base away. The CDR3 protein is CATTLGADGYTF. The CDR3 DNA sequence: TGTGCCACCACACTGGGGGCGGATGGCTACACCTTC. V gene TRBV15 combines with J gene TRBJ1-2; possibly TRBD1 for D (6 bases). The germline V gene has CDR1 LNHNV and CDR2 YYDKDF (reference sequence). Between the trimmed V and J ends, which lost 7 bases and 6 bases, there was a span of 12 bases. The CDR3 is made up of 12 amino acids.

This clonotype was picked up a small number of times. This may be a read error: a much more frequent sequence differs by one nucleotide. The V call is TRBV6-6, the J call TRBJ2-7; D not resolved. Trimming cost V 5 bases and J 2 bases, with 7 bases left between them. Germline values: CDR1 MNHNY, CDR2 SVGAGI (reference sequence). CDR3 size: 12 residues. CDR3 in DNA: TGTGCCAGCAGTACTACCACCTACGAGCAGTACTTC. Its translation is CASSTTTYEQYF.

This clonotype has more than one count but fewer than ten. The chain employs TRBV28 and TRBJ2-3; TRBD2 might be the D (6 bases). V was clipped by 0 bases and J by 0 bases, with 16 bases between them. This CDR3 has 18 amino acids. Germline-derived CDR1 and CDR2 are MDHEN and SYDVKM. CDR3 sequence: CASSLWGPAGRSTDTQYF. In DNA, the CDR3 is TGTGCCAGCAGTTTATGGGGACCAGCGGGCAGGAGCACAGATACGCAGTATTTT.

V and J are TRBV5-5 and TRBJ1-1; possibly TRBD1 for D (5 bases). Deletions cut 1 base from V and 4 bases from J, with 11 bases between. The CDR3 consists of 14 residues. The V gene's germline CDR1 is SGHKS and CDR2 YYEKEE (reference sequence). The CDR3, as DNA: TGTGCCAGCAGCTTGTTGGGGGTTCCCACTGAAGCTTTCTTT. Translated: CASSLLGVPTEAFF.

The V and J genes are TRBV7-9 and TRBJ2-5; 9 nucleotides line up with TRBD2. Germline-derived CDR1 and CDR2 are SEHNR and FQNEAQ (reference sequence). This CDR3 spans 13 amino acids. The V and J ends lost 5 bases and 6 bases, in that order; junction bases with no gene match: 4. CDR3 protein: CASSRTSDQTQYF. The CDR3 DNA is TGTGCCAGCAGCCGGACTAGCGACCAGACCCAGTACTTC.

This clonotype appeared a few times. Here the CDR3 reads CASSQVSAGVADTQYF. In nucleotides, the CDR3 is TGTGCCAGCAGCCAAGTTTCAGCGGGAGTCGCGGATACGCAGTATTTT. The chain joins TRBV4-2 to TRBJ2-3, with 8 bases aligning to TRBD2. CDR1 is LGHNA, CDR2 YNFKEQ, per germline. CDR3 length: 16 residues. J was trimmed by 6 bases and V by 1 base; bases with no gene match: 9.

This chain links TRBV20-1 with TRBJ2-7; tentative D call: TRBD1 (6 bases). Germline V gene lookup returns CDR1 DFQATT and CDR2 SNEGSKA (reference sequence). V was trimmed by 6 bases and J by 0 bases, leaving 15 bases between them. The CDR3 contains 14 residues. The CDR3 region has the DNA TGCAGTGCCCCTAGACCACAGGGCTCCTACGAGCAGTACTTC. Translating gives CSAPRPQGSYEQYF.

There are many counts of this clonotype. The chain uses TRBV20-1 and TRBJ1-5; no reliable D call. Germline V gene lookup returns CDR1 DFQATT and CDR2 SNEGSKA (reference sequence). Between the trimmed V and J ends, which lost 3 bases and 3 bases, there was a span of 9 bases. This CDR3 has 13 amino acids. The CDR3 is CSAREDPNQPQHF. The CDR3 bases are TGCAGTGCTAGGGAGGACCCCAATCAGCCCCAGCATTTT.

Many counts were recorded for this clonotype. This sequence joins TRBV7-2 and TRBJ1-5; D is unresolved. Germline V gene lookup returns CDR1 SGHTA and CDR2 FQGNSA. Trimming took 3 bases from V and 7 from J, leaving 7 bases between them. The CDR3 loop spans 12 amino acids. The CDR3 protein is CASSFDLQPQHF. CDR3 bases: TGTGCCAGCAGCTTCGATTTGCAGCCCCAGCATTTT.

This clonotype is a singleton in its sample. This sequence joins TRBV28 and TRBJ2-1; D is perhaps TRBD1 or TRBD2 (5 bases each). Per the germline V gene, CDR1 is MDHEN and CDR2 is SYDVKM. The V end lost 1 base, the J end lost 0 bases, and 22 bases lay between the germline ends. This CDR3 has 20 amino acids. The CDR3 bases are TGTGCCAGCAGTTTATTTCTGGGGGTTAGCGAAAGGAACTCCTACAATGAGCAGTTCTTC. Translating gives CASSLFLGVSERNSYNEQFF.

This clonotype was observed at least ten times. This chain uses TRBV7-9 with TRBJ1-1; no firm D call. The V gene's germline CDR1 is SEHNR and CDR2 FQNEAQ (reference sequence). The CDR3 contains 15 residues. V was trimmed by 5 bases and J by 1 base, leaving 14 bases between them. The CDR3 reads CASSLLYAPNTEAFF. DNA for the CDR3: TGTGCCAGCAGCCTGCTATACGCCCCGAACACTGAAGCTTTCTTT. Together with reference TRBV7-9 and TRBJ1-1, the CDR3 gives the full variable domain: DTGVSQNPRHKITKRGQNVTFRCDPISEHNRLYWYRQTLGQGPEFLTYFQNEAQLEKSRLLSDRFSAERPKGSFSTLEIQRTEQGDSAMYLCASSLLYAPNTEAFFGQGTRLTVV.

This clonotype was counted at least ten times. This sequence joins TRBV20-1 and TRBJ1-2; D possibly corresponds to TRBD1 (6 bases). Germline assignment: CDR1 DFQATT and CDR2 SNEGSKA (reference sequence). The CDR3 is 13 amino acids. The V and J ends lost 6 bases and 3 bases respectively, with 14 bases between them. The CDR3 protein is CSATRGLDYGYTF. For the CDR3, the DNA is TGCAGTGCAACCAGGGGTTTAGACTATGGCTACACCTTC.

For this clonotype: The CDR3 does not close with the conserved phenylalanine or tryptophan, likely indicating a read error. The chain is built from TRBV7-2 and TRBJ1-1; D gene uncertain. V lost 1 base and J 1 base, leaving 4 bases between the germline ends. CDR3 length equals 13 residues. In germline, CDR1 is SGHTA, CDR2 FQGNSA. The CDR3, as DNA: TGTGCCAGCAGCTTAGTAGAGAACACTGAAGCTTTCCTT. Its protein is CASSLVENTEAFL.

J is TRBJ1-5 and V is TRBV19; 7 nucleotides align to TRBD1. The J segment lost 2 bases and the V segment lost 3 bases, leaving 13 bases of the junction unmatched. The V gene's germline CDR1 is LNHDA and CDR2 SQIVND (reference sequence). CDR3 size: 18 residues. As DNA, the CDR3 is TGTGCCAGTAGTATGCACAGGGGTAGGAGAAGCGGCAATCAGCCCCAGCATTTT. It encodes CASSMHRGRRSGNQPQHF.